This T cell receptor beta chain is drawn from a study of blood T cell repertoires in COVID-19. Study-wide context: Acute-phase and convalescent COVID-19 samples originated in the United States, Italy and Spain.

J gave up 4 bases and V 6 bases, and 8 bases lay outside the gene matches. The CDR3 has 15 residues. Germline V gene sequence: CDR1 MNHEY, CDR2 SVGAGI. Original methodology: Amplifying reference gene primers gave estimates of nucleated cell counts. Repertoires were generated with immunoSEQ multiplex PCR, while TCRdb's copy carries only in-frame clones and drops some. Clonal size and the V and J genes are those of that table, whereas D and trimming came from the DNA. The sample shows approximately 210,000 clones, around 85% of them seen only once. V gene TRBV6-5 combines with J gene TRBJ1-5, with 8 bases aligning to TRBD1. The clonotype comes from a man in his forties with acute or convalescent COVID-19. The sample comprised peripheral blood. The CDR3 DNA sequence: TGTGCCAGCAGCTCCCGGCAGGGGGCGAATCAGCCCCAGCATTTT. Its translation: CASSSRQGANQPQHF.